The 25 T cell receptor beta chains in this list originate from one sample, sequenced in a study of blood T cell repertoires in COVID-19. Sequencing was performed with immunoSEQ multiplex PCR; in TCRdb, only in-frame clones are kept and a portion is missing. In the table there are 110,000 to 150,000 clones, about 85% of which are singletons. The material sequenced was PBMCs or T cells enriched from blood (not recorded which). These receptors came from a woman aged 40 to 50 who had recovered from COVID-19.

V gene TRBV6-2 or TRBV6-3 combines with J gene TRBJ2-7; a possible D gene is TRBD2 (7 bases). The germline V and J ends were trimmed by 0 bases and 2 bases, with 11 bases remaining between them. CDR3 length equals 15 residues. CDR1 and CDR2 from the germline V gene are MNHEY and SVGEGT. Here the CDR3 DNA reads TGTGCCAGCAGTTACTCCGTAGGGGGGGCCTACGAGCAGTACTTC. This gives the protein CASSYSVGGAYEQYF.

The gene calls are TRBV2 and TRBJ1-3; a weak D match, TRBD1 (6 bases). This CDR3 is built from 14 residues. The V end was cut by 6 bases, the J end by 1 base, with 10 bases between. The germline V gene has CDR1 SNHLY and CDR2 FYNNEI. The CDR3 DNA reads TGTGCCAGCAGCGGACAGCGGTCTGGAAACACCATATATTTT. Amino acid sequence: CASSGQRSGNTIYF.

V and J are TRBV29-1 and TRBJ2-1; D is unresolved. CDR1 and CDR2 (germline): SQVTM, ANQGSEA. V gave up 6 bases and J gave up 3 bases, with 12 bases separating them. CDR3 length: 13 residues. The CDR3 here is CSVERANYNEQFF. The DNA of the CDR3 is TGCAGCGTGGAGCGAGCCAACTACAATGAGCAGTTCTTC.

The chain combines TRBV7-9 with TRBJ2-1; the match to TRBD2 covers 8 bases. Losses at the gene ends were 5 bases for V and 7 bases for J; bases not matched to a gene: 7. The CDR3 has 14 residues. The germline CDR1 and CDR2 sequences are SEHNR and FQNEAQ (reference sequence). The CDR3 DNA reads as TGTGCCAGCAGCCACGGGGGGGAGGAAAATGAGCAGTTCTTC. The encoded protein is CASSHGGEENEQFF.

This chain joins TRBV10-3 and TRBJ2-1; 8 bases match TRBD1. Germline values: CDR1 ENHRY, CDR2 SYGVKD. The CDR3 contains 13 residues. J lost 5 bases, V lost 4 bases, and 1 base had no gene match. CDR3 bases: TGTGCCATCAGTGTACAGGGGGACAATGAGCAGTTCTTC. This gives the protein CAISVQGDNEQFF.

The V gene is TRBV4-1, the J gene TRBJ1-3; tentative D call: TRBD1 (5 bases). The CDR3 has 16 amino acids. The V end lost 0 bases, the J end lost 2 bases, and 11 bases lay between the germline ends. Germline CDR1 reads MGHRA; CDR2 reads YSYEKL. Written as DNA, the CDR3 is TGCGCCAGCAGCCAAGAAGAGACAGCGACTGGAAACACCATATATTTT. Translating gives CASSQEETATGNTIYF.

The chain joins TRBV30 to TRBJ1-1, with D possibly being TRBD1 (6 bases). Germline CDR1 reads GTSNPN; CDR2 reads SVGIG (reference sequence). CDR3 length: 15 amino acids. Between the trimmed V and J ends, which lost 3 bases and 2 bases, there was a span of 16 bases. The CDR3 coding sequence is TGTGCCTGGAGCCCCGGGACACGGGATAACACTGAAGCTTTCTTT. Its translation is CAWSPGTRDNTEAFF. Full variable domain (remainder filled in from reference TRBV30 and TRBJ1-1): SQTIHQWPATLVQPVGSPLSLECTVEGTSNPNLYWYRQAAGRGLQLLFYSVGIGQISSEVPQNLSASRPQDRQFILSSKKLLLSDSGFYLCAWSPGTRDNTEAFFGQGTRLTVV.

V usage is TRBV19 and J usage is TRBJ1-1; TRBD1 might be the D (5 bases). CDR3 length: 15 amino acids. Per the germline V gene, CDR1 is LNHDA and CDR2 is SQIVND (reference sequence). V was trimmed by 3 bases and J by 1 base, leaving 12 bases between them. As DNA, the CDR3 is TGTGCCAGTAGTATTGTGGCAGGGCAGAACACTGAAGCTTTCTTT. This translates into CASSIVAGQNTEAFF.

The rearrangement uses TRBV6-6 and TRBJ2-5; possible D gene TRBD2, 7 bases. Looked up from germline, CDR1 is MNHNY and CDR2 is SVGAGI (reference sequence). There are 14 residues in the CDR3. Trimming pared 4 bases from V and 4 bases from J, leaving 13 bases between. This CDR3 reads CASSSSRGGETQYF. The CDR3 DNA reads TGTGCCAGCAGTTCATCGAGGGGGGGAGAGACCCAGTACTTC.

Here the CDR3 reads CASSLGGPARPNTNEQFF. The CDR3 coding sequence is TGTGCCAGCAGCTTGGGTGGCCCAGCTAGGCCTAATACCAATGAGCAGTTCTTC. The chain links TRBV7-6 to TRBJ2-1; no clear D. Looked up from germline, CDR1 is SGHVS and CDR2 is FNYEAQ. The CDR3 length is 18 residues. Trimming removed 3 bases from V and 6 bases from J, with 24 bases in between.

A single count supports this clone. The CDR3 DNA reads TGTGCCGCACAGCTACAGAACACCGGGGAGCTGTTTTTT. As protein: CAAQLQNTGELFF. This chain links TRBV19 with TRBJ2-2; unclear D gene. The CDR3 extends over 13 amino acids. The V end was cut by 11 bases, the J end by 1 base, with 11 bases between. Per germline, CDR1 LNHDA and CDR2 SQIVND (reference sequence).

This clone was seen a single time. DNA of the CDR3: TGTGCCAGCAGCCAAGGCCGGGACAGGGGGCTTGAAGCTTTCTTT. It codes for CASSQGRDRGLEAFF. The chain carries TRBV3-1 (or the pseudogene TRBV3-2) and TRBJ1-1, with 12 positions matching TRBD1. The germline CDR1 and CDR2 sequences are LGHDT and YNNKEL (reference sequence). There are 15 residues in the CDR3. The trim removed 1 base at V and 7 bases at J, leaving 4 bases unmatched.

V gene TRBV28 combines with J gene TRBJ1-1; D call uncertain. Per the germline V gene, CDR1 is MDHEN and CDR2 is SYDVKM. Trimming pared 5 bases from V and 1 base from J, leaving 8 bases between. There are 13 residues in the CDR3. The CDR3 is CASSASGNTEAFF. The CDR3 bases are TGTGCCAGCAGTGCCTCCGGGAACACTGAAGCTTTCTTT. Filled out from reference TRBV28 and TRBJ1-1, the complete variable domain reads DVKVTQSSRYLVKRTGEKVFLECVQDMDHENMFWYRQDPGLGLRLIYFSYDVKMKEKGDIPEGYSVSREKKERFSLILESASTNQTSMYLCASSASGNTEAFFGQGTRLTVV.

The chain links TRBV19 to TRBJ2-1; D might be TRBD1 (6 bases). The V and J ends lost 6 bases and 3 bases respectively, with 9 bases between them. There are 13 residues in the CDR3. Germline V gene lookup returns CDR1 LNHDA and CDR2 SQIVND (reference sequence). As DNA, the CDR3 is TGTGCCAGTAGCACAGGGTTCTACAATGAGCAGTTCTTC. Amino acids: CASSTGFYNEQFF.

The chain joins TRBV6-5 to TRBJ2-2; 7 bases are shared with TRBD1. The J segment lost 3 bases and the V segment lost 10 bases, leaving 8 bases of the junction unmatched. Germline V gene sequence: CDR1 MNHEY, CDR2 SVGAGI. CDR3 length: 14 residues. CDR3 in DNA: TGTGCCACCCGGGACAGTCTATACACCGGGGAGCTGTTTTTT. Its protein product is CATRDSLYTGELFF.

This clone was seen only a few times. V gene TRBV19 combines with J gene TRBJ1-5; the match to TRBD1 covers 12 bases. The CDR3 sequence is 15 residues long. The J segment lost 6 bases and the V segment lost 9 bases, leaving 9 bases of the junction unmatched. CDR1 is LNHDA, CDR2 SQIVND, per germline (reference sequence). The CDR3 sequence is CASNSPGQGAQPQHF. Here the CDR3 DNA reads TGTGCCAGCAACTCTCCGGGACAGGGGGCTCAGCCCCAGCATTTT.

DNA of the CDR3: TGTGCCAGCTCACCACCTGGACCAGGGAGGGGGTACACTGAAGCTTTCTTT. This sequence encodes CASSPPGPGRGYTEAFF. The chain recombines TRBV18 with TRBJ1-1, with D perhaps matching TRBD1 (6 bases). Germline V lookup: CDR1 KGHSH, CDR2 LQKENI. V was clipped by 0 bases and J by 3 bases, with 17 bases between them. This CDR3 is 17 amino acids long.

CDR3 bases: TGTGCCAGCAGCCATCTCGGACAAGACGAGCAGTACTTC. It specifies CASSHLGQDEQYF. This rearrangement joins TRBV4-2 to TRBJ2-7; tentative D call: TRBD1 (5 bases). Germline loops: CDR1 LGHNA, CDR2 YNFKEQ. The V and J ends lost 3 bases and 5 bases respectively, with 11 bases between them. The CDR3 contains 13 residues.

The rearrangement joins TRBV5-1 to TRBJ2-7, with 9 bases lining up with TRBD1. V was clipped by 4 bases and J by 1 base; unmatched bases: 6. Germline CDR1 is SGHRS and CDR2 is YFSETQ. CDR3 size: 15 residues. CDR3 loop: CASSPGTGHSYEQYF. DNA for the CDR3: TGCGCCAGCAGCCCCGGGACAGGGCATTCCTACGAGCAGTACTTC.

Concerning this clone: The junction and the germline gene differ at one end; a read error may be behind it. Other nucleotide sequences from this sample produce the same CDR3. The chain is built from TRBV19 and TRBJ2-1; no clear D. The CDR3 spans 13 residues. Germline assignment: CDR1 LNHDA and CDR2 SQIVND (reference sequence). The CDR3 coding sequence is TGTGCCAGTAGCATAGGGCAGAACAATGAGCAGTTCTTC. Translating gives CASSIGQNNEQFF. Using reference TRBV19 and TRBJ2-1 for the parts outside the CDR3, the full variable domain is DGGITQSPKYLFRKEGQNVTLSCEQNLNHDAMYWYRQDPGQGLRLIYYSQIVNDFQKGDIAEGYSVSREKKESFPLTVTSAQKNPTAFYLCASSIGQNNEQFFGPGTRLTVL.

This clone was counted a single time. The chain has TRBV2 and TRBJ1-1, with TRBD1 identical over 10 bases. Germline lookup yields CDR1 SNHLY and CDR2 FYNNEI. V gave up 8 bases and J gave up 0 bases; unmatched junction bases: 3. The CDR3 is made up of 14 amino acids. The CDR3 is CASDRGPMNTEAFF. DNA of the CDR3: TGTGCCAGCGACAGGGGGCCCATGAACACTGAAGCTTTCTTT.

The gene calls are TRBV25-1 and TRBJ1-6; 9 positions match TRBD1. Germline V lookup: CDR1 MGHDK, CDR2 SYGVNS. CDR3 size: 15 residues. V lost 3 bases, J lost 7 bases, and 4 bases stayed unmatched. CDR3 in DNA: TGTGCCAGCAGTGACCATGGGACAGGGAATTCACCCCTCCACTTT. This encodes CASSDHGTGNSPLHF. Combining the CDR3 with reference TRBV25-1 and TRBJ1-6 gives the whole variable domain EADIYQTPRYLVIGTGKKITLECSQTMGHDKMYWYQQDPGMELHLIHYSYGVNSTEKGDLSSESTVSRIRTEHFPLTLESARPSHTSQYLCASSDHGTGNSPLHFGNGTRLTVT.

The V call is TRBV19, the J call TRBJ1-3, with 9 positions matching TRBD1. The CDR3 loop spans 14 amino acids. The V gene end was trimmed by 6 bases and the J gene end by 9 bases; junction bases not matched to a gene: 9. Per the germline V gene, CDR1 is LNHDA and CDR2 is SQIVND (reference sequence). CDR3: CASSRDRDLGTIYF. The DNA of the CDR3 is TGTGCCAGTAGCCGGGACAGGGATCTTGGCACCATATATTTT.

This clone has just a few counts. The chain has TRBV19 and TRBJ1-1; D possibly corresponds to TRBD1 (5 bases). Germline V gene data show CDR1 as LNHDA and CDR2 as SQIVND (reference sequence). Trimming shortened V by 4 bases and J by 0 bases, and 15 bases separated the two germline ends. This CDR3 contains 16 residues. The CDR3 sequence is CASSKDRLEMNTEAFF. CDR3 nucleotides: TGTGCCAGTAGTAAAGACAGATTGGAGATGAACACTGAAGCTTTCTTT.

This clone was observed a handful of times. The chain recombines TRBV3-1 (or the pseudogene TRBV3-2) with TRBJ2-7; 8 bases line up with TRBD1. J lost 4 bases, V lost 2 bases, and 7 bases had no gene match. The CDR3 covers 15 residues. Germline loops: CDR1 LGHDT, CDR2 YNNKEL (reference sequence). The CDR3 spells CASSQRGQGAYEQYF. Written as DNA, the CDR3 is TGTGCCAGCAGCCAAAGAGGTCAGGGGGCTTACGAGCAGTACTTC.